A single T cell receptor beta chain is shown here with its context. What it recognizes is unknown. This entry belongs to a study of OX40 agonist ivuxolimab in advanced cancers. Study as a whole: Cancers in dose escalation were hepatocellular, melanoma, renal cell and head and neck. Past anti-PD-1, anti-PD-L1 or anti-CTLA-4 therapy was accepted, and 40% to 50% had received some. Three individuals attained partial responses, comprising one hepatocellular carcinoma case and two cutaneous melanoma cases. General study points: The study found among the lowest clonal expansion in partial responders at 0.1-3.0 mg/kg.

The CDR3 extends over 15 amino acids. Germline CDR1 is MNHEY and CDR2 is SVGAGI. Deletions cut 6 bases from V and 7 bases from J, with 16 bases between. TCRdb's copy holds only in-frame clones and misses some; the assay was immunoSEQ multiplex PCR. The table includes over 75,000 clones, 75% to 95% detected once. The rearrangement uses TRBV6-5 and TRBJ1-6; no clear D. Sequenced material: CD4+ or CD8+ T cells sorted from blood, taken in a trial of the OX40 agonist ivuxolimab. The clonotype comes from an adult with an advanced solid tumor such as melanoma, head and neck, liver or kidney cancer. The CDR3 spells CASRPGSTGNSPLHF. In DNA, the CDR3 is TGTGCCAGCAGACCTGGGTCGACCGGGAATTCACCCCTCCACTTT.